The present T cell receptor (beta chain) was sequenced within a study of cytomegalovirus exposure and HLA in healthy donors. Study-level findings and limits: Cytomegalovirus association was listed for approximately 160 TCR beta chains.

This CDR3 is 13 amino acids long. The trim removed 2 bases at V and 6 bases at J, leaving 1 base unmatched. The germline V gene has CDR1 MNHEY and CDR2 SVGAGI. Among the roughly 120 subjects of the validation cohort, separate from the approximately 670-subject first cohort, were the donors. Sequenced by immunoSEQ multiplex PCR; TCRdb stores in-frame clones only, minus some. In the table there are hundreds of thousands of clones, 87% of which are singletons. For this clone: Its antigen is unknown.

The specimen sequenced was PBMCs. The chain employs TRBV6-5 and TRBJ1-1; 9 bases are a match to TRBD1. The TCR comes from a man aged 18 to 29 in good health and CMV-seropositive. In DNA form, the CDR3 reads TGTGCCAGCAGTTACCGGGACAGGGCTGAAGCTTTCTTT. Protein product: CASSYRDRAEAFF.